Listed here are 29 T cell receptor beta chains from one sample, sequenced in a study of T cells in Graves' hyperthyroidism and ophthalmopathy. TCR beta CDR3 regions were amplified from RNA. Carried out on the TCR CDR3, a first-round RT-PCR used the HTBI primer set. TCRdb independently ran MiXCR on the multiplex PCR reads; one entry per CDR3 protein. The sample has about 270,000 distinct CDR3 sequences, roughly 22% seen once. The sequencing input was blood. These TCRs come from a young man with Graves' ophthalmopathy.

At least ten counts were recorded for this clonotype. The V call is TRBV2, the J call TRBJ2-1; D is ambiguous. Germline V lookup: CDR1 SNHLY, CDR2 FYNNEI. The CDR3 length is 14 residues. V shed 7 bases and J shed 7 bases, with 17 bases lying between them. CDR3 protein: CASMGSHSVNEQFF. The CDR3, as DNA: TGTGCCAGCATGGGGTCCCATTCGGTTAATGAGCAGTTCTTC.

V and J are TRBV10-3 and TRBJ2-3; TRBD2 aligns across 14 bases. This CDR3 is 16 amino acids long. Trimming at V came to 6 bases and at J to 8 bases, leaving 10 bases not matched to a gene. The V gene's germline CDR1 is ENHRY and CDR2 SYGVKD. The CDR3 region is CAISPGGTSGSGTQYF. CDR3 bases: TGTGCCATCAGCCCGGGGGGGACTAGCGGGAGTGGTACGCAGTATTTT.

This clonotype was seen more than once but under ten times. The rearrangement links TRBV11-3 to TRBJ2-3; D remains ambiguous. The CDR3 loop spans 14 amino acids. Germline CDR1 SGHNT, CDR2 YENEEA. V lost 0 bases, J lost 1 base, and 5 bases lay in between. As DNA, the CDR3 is TGTGCCAGCAGCTTAGAGGCAGGCACAGATACGCAGTATTTT. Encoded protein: CASSLEAGTDTQYF.

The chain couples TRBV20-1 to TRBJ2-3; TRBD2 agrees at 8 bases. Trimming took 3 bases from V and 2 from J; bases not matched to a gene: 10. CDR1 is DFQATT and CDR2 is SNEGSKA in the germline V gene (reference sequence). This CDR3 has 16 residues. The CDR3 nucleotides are TGCAGTGCTAGTCACGGTAGAGCGGGGGCCACAGATACGCAGTATTTT. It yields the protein CSASHGRAGATDTQYF.

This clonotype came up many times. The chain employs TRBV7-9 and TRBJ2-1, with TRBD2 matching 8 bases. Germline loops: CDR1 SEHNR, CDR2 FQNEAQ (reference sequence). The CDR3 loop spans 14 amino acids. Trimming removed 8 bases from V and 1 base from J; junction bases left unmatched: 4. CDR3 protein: CASVRLASYNEQFF. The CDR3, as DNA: TGTGCCAGCGTGCGACTAGCGTCCTACAATGAGCAGTTCTTC.

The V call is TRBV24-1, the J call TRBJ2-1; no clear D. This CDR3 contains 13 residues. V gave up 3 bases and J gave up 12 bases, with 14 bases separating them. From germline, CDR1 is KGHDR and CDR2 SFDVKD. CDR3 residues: CATSDPNSNGQFF. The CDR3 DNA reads TGTGCCACCAGTGATCCGAATTCAAACGGGCAGTTCTTC.

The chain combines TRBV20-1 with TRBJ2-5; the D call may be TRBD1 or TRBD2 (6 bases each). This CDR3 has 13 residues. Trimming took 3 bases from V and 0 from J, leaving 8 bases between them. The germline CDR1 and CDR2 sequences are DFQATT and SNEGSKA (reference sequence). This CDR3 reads CSARGGHQETQYF. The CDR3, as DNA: TGCAGTGCTAGGGGGGGCCACCAAGAGACCCAGTACTTC.

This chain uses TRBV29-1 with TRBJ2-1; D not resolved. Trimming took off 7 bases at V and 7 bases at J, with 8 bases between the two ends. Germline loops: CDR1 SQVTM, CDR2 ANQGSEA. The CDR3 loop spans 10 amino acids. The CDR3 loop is CSAWRNEQFF. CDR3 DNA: TGCAGCGCTTGGAGAAATGAGCAGTTCTTC.

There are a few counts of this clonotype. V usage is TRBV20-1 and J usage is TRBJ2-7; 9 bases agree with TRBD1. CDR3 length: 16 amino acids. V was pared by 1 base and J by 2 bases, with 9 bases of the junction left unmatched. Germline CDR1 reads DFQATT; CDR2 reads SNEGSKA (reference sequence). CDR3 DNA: TGCAGTGCTAGAGGAGGACAGGGGTTGGGGACCTACGAGCAGTACTTC. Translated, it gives CSARGGQGLGTYEQYF.

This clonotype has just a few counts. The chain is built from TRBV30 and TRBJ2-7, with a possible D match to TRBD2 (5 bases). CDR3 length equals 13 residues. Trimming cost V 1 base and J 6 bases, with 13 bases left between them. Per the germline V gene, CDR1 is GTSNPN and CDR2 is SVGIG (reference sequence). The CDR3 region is CAWSDMGRGEQYF. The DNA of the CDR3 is TGTGCCTGGAGTGATATGGGTCGGGGCGAGCAGTACTTC.

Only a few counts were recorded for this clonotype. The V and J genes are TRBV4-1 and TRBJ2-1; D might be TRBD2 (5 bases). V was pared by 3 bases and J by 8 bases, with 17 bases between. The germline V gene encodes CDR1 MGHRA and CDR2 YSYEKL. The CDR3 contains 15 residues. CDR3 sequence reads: CASSHPPLRRDEQFF. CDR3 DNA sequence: TGCGCCAGCAGCCACCCACCACTGCGGCGGGATGAGCAGTTCTTC.

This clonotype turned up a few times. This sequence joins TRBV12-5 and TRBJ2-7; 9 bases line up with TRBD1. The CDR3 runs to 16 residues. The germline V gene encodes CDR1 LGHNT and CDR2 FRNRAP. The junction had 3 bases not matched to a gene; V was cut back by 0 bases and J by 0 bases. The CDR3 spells CASGLVGTGISYEQYF. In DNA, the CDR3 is TGTGCTAGTGGTTTGGTAGGGACAGGGATCTCCTACGAGCAGTACTTC.

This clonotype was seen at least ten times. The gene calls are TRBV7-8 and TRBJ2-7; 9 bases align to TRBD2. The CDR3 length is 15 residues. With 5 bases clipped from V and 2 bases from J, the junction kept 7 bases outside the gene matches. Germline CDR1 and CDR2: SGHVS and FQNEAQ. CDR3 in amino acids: CASSTRAGGTYEQYF. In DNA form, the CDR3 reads TGTGCCAGCAGCACCAGAGCGGGAGGAACCTACGAGCAGTACTTC.

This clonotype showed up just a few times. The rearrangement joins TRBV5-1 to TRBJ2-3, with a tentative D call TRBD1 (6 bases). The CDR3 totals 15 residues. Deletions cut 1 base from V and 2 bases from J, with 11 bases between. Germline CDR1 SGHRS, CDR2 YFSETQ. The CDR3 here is CASSLMDSNTDTQYF. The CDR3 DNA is TGCGCCAGCAGCTTGATGGACAGCAACACAGATACGCAGTATTTT.

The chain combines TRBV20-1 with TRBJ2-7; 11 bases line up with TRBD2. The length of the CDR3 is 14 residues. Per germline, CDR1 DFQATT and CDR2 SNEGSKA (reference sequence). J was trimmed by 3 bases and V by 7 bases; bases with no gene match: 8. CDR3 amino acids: CSVLPTSGVYEQYF. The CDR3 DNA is TGCAGTGTTCTTCCGACTAGCGGGGTCTACGAGCAGTACTTC.

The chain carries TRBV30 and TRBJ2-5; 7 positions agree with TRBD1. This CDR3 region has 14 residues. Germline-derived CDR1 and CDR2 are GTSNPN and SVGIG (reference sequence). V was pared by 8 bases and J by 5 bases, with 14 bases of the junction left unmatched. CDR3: CAVDRGGEEETQYF. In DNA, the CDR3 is TGTGCCGTGGATAGAGGGGGCGAAGAGGAGACCCAGTACTTC.

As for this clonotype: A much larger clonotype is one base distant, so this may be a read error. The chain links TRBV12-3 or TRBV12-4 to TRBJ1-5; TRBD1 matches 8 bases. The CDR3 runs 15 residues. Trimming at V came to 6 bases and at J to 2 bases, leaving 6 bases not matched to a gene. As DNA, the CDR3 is TGTGCCAGCAGACCTACAGGGGGACGCAATCAGCCCCAGCATTTT. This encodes CASRPTGGRNQPQHF.

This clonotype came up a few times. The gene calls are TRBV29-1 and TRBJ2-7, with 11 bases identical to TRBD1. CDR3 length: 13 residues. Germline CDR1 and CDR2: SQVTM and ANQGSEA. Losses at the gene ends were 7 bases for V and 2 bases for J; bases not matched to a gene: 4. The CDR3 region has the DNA TGCAGCGGGGGACAGGGGGAGACCTACGAGCAGTACTTC. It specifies CSGGQGETYEQYF.

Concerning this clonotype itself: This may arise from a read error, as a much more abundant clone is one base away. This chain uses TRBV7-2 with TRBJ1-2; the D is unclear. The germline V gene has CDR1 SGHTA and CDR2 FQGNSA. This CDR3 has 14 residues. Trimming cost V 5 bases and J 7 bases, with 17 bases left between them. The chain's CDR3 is CASSLDGVVGGYTF. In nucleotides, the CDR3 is TGTGCCAGCAGCCTCGACGGGGTCGTCGGTGGCTACACCTTC.

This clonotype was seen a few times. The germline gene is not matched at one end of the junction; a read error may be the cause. Here the CDR3 reads CASSLAKAVAGANALTF. The CDR3 coding sequence is TGTGCCAGCAGCTTAGCGAAGGCGGTTGCTGGGGCCAACGCCCTGACTTTC. The rearrangement uses TRBV7-9 and TRBJ2-6; maybe TRBD1 (5 bases). Germline CDR1 is SEHNR and CDR2 is FQNEAQ (reference sequence). CDR3 length equals 17 residues.

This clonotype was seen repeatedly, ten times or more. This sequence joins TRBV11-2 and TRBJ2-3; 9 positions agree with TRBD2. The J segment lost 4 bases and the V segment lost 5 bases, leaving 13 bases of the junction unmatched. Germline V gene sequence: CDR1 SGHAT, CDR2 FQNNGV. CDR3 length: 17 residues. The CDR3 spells CASSPRSGGRASDTQYF. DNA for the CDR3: TGTGCCAGCAGCCCCCGGTCGGGCGGGAGGGCCTCAGATACGCAGTATTTT.

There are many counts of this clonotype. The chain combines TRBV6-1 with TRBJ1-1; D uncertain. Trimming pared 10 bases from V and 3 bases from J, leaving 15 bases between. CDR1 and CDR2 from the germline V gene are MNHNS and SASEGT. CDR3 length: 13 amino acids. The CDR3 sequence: CATSPAADTEAFF. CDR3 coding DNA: TGTGCCACCTCCCCCGCGGCCGACACTGAAGCTTTCTTT.

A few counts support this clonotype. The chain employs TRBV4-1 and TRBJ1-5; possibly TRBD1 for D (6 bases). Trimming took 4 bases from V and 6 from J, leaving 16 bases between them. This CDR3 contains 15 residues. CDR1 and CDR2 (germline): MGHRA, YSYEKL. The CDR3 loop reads CASSRGGGEGQPQHF. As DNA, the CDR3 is TGCGCCAGCAGCCGGGGGGGCGGGGAGGGTCAGCCCCAGCATTTT.

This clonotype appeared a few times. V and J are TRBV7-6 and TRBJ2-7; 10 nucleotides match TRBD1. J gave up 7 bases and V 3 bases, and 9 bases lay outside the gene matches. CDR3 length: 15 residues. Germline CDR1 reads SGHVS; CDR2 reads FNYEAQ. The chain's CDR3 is CASSFRQGAGSEQYF. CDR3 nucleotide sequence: TGTGCCAGCAGCTTTAGACAGGGGGCGGGCAGTGAGCAGTACTTC.

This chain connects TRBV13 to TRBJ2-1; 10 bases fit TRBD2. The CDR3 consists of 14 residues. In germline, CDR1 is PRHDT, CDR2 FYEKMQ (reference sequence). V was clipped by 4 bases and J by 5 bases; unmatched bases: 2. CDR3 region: CASSSGLANNEQFF. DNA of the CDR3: TGTGCCAGCAGCTCGGGACTAGCGAACAATGAGCAGTTCTTC.

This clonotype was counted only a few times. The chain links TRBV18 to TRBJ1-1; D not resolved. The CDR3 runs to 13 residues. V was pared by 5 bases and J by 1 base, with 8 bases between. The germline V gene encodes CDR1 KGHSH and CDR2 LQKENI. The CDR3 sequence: CASSDSRNTEAFF. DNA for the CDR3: TGTGCCAGCTCAGATTCCAGGAACACTGAAGCTTTCTTT.

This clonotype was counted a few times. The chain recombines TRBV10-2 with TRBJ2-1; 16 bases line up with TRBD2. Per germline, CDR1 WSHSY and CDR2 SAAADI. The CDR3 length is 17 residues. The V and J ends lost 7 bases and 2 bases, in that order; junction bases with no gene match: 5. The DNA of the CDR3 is TGCGCCAGCACTGGGACTAGCGGGAGGGGTACCTACAATGAGCAGTTCTTC. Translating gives CASTGTSGRGTYNEQFF.

Here the CDR3 reads CASSSGQETQYF. CDR3 nucleotide sequence: TGTGCCAGCAGTTCGGGACAAGAGACCCAGTACTTC. J is TRBJ2-5 and V is TRBV28; D might be TRBD2 (5 bases). This CDR3 is 12 amino acids long. V dropped 4 bases and J dropped 2 bases, with 5 bases sitting between them. The germline CDR1 and CDR2 sequences are MDHEN and SYDVKM.

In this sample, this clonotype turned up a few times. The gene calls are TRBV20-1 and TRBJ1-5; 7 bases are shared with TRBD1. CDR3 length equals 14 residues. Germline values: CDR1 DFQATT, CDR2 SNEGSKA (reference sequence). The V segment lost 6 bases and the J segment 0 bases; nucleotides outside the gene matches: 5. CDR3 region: CSATGDHSNQPQHF. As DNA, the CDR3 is TGCAGTGCCACAGGGGACCATAGCAATCAGCCCCAGCATTTT.